These 11 T cell receptor beta chains came from one sample sequenced in a study of T cell responses to AZD1222 COVID-19 vaccine. Clones were sequenced by immunoSEQ multiplex PCR, and TCRdb holds only the in-frame ones, with some missing. The sample lists about 260,000 clones, 85% to 95% occurring once. The input for sequencing was peripheral blood, taken on day 0 of AZD1222 vaccination. Source of these receptors: an adult in good health.

This chain joins TRBV19 and TRBJ2-7, with TRBD1 matching 7 bases. The V and J ends lost 7 bases and 0 bases, in that order; junction bases with no gene match: 9. CDR1 LNHDA and CDR2 SQIVND come from the germline V gene (reference sequence). The length of the CDR3 is 15 residues. CDR3 sequence (DNA): TGTGCCAGTAAGGCCAGGGGGTCGTCCTCCTACGAGCAGTACTTC. Its translation: CASKARGSSSYEQYF.

CDR3 DNA: TGTGCCAGTAGTAACAGGGGAAAGGACACTGAAGCTTTCTTT. Its translation: CASSNRGKDTEAFF. The rearrangement uses TRBV19 and TRBJ1-1; TRBD1 aligns across 7 bases. The germline V gene encodes CDR1 LNHDA and CDR2 SQIVND (reference sequence). The CDR3 loop spans 14 amino acids. V lost 4 bases, J lost 3 bases, and 5 bases stayed unmatched.

The chain uses TRBV7-9 and TRBJ2-5, with TRBD1 as a possible D gene (5 bases). Germline V lookup: CDR1 SEHNR, CDR2 FQNEAQ (reference sequence). Trimming pared 5 bases from V and 5 bases from J, leaving 15 bases between. This CDR3 has 14 amino acids. The CDR3 is CASSQGAVLETQYF. The CDR3 region has the DNA TGTGCCAGCAGCCAAGGGGCGGTTCTGGAGACCCAGTACTTC.

This clone was seen only once. This chain joins TRBV3-1 (or the pseudogene TRBV3-2) and TRBJ1-4; TRBD1 matches 9 bases. The CDR3 length is 15 residues. CDR1 LGHDT and CDR2 YNNKEL come from the germline V gene (reference sequence). V shed 3 bases, J shed 5 bases, and the junction held 4 bases outside the gene matches. CDR3 protein: CASSHSGTGNEKLFF. Written as DNA, the CDR3 is TGTGCCAGCAGCCATAGCGGGACAGGGAATGAAAAACTGTTTTTT.

This CDR3 is CASSQDFRQGKVYGYTF. The CDR3 coding sequence is TGTGCCAGCAGCCAAGACTTTAGACAGGGGAAAGTCTATGGCTACACCTTC. The chain combines TRBV3-1 (or the pseudogene TRBV3-2) with TRBJ1-2; 8 nucleotides line up with TRBD1. V lost 0 bases and J lost 4; bases outside the gene matches: 10. Germline loops: CDR1 LGHDT, CDR2 YNNKEL (reference sequence). This CDR3 has 17 amino acids.

The chain recombines TRBV2 with TRBJ2-5, with D possibly matching TRBD1 (5 bases). Germline CDR1 reads SNHLY; CDR2 reads FYNNEI. This CDR3 region has 11 residues. The ends were cut back, 2 bases at V and 14 bases at J, with 12 bases in the middle. The CDR3, as DNA: TGTGCCAGCAGTGAACAGTCAGGGCGATACTTC. It is translated as CASSEQSGRYF. Supplemented by reference TRBV2 and TRBJ2-5, the full variable domain reads EPEVTQTPSHQVTQMGQEVILRCVPISNHLYFYWYRQILGQKVEFLVSFYNNEISEKSEIFDDQFSVERPDGSNFTLKIRSTKLEDSAMYFCASSEQSGRYFGPGTRLLVL.

This chain connects TRBV2 to TRBJ1-5, with 7 positions matching TRBD1. The germline V gene has CDR1 SNHLY and CDR2 FYNNEI. This CDR3 has 13 amino acids. The ends lost 5 bases at V and 6 bases at J; junction bases unmatched: 4. CDR3 coding DNA: TGTGCCAGCAGTACAGGGGTAACTCAGCCCCAGCATTTT. Its translation: CASSTGVTQPQHF. Filled out from reference TRBV2 and TRBJ1-5, the complete variable domain reads EPEVTQTPSHQVTQMGQEVILRCVPISNHLYFYWYRQILGQKVEFLVSFYNNEISEKSEIFDDQFSVERPDGSNFTLKIRSTKLEDSAMYFCASSTGVTQPQHFGDGTRLSIL.

This chain uses TRBV2 with TRBJ2-3, with 10 positions matching TRBD2. CDR1 is SNHLY, CDR2 FYNNEI, per germline. V gave up 7 bases and J gave up 4 bases; unmatched junction bases: 5. This CDR3 is built from 14 residues. The CDR3 loop is CASMGLAGADTQYF. Here the CDR3 DNA reads TGTGCCAGCATGGGGCTAGCGGGAGCAGATACGCAGTATTTT.

The V gene is TRBV7-2, the J gene TRBJ2-7; D tentatively reads TRBD1 or TRBD2 (5 bases each). CDR3 length equals 14 residues. The V gene's germline CDR1 is SGHTA and CDR2 FQGNSA. The V gene lost 1 base and the J gene lost 5 bases, with 12 bases spanning the gap. Here the CDR3 reads CASSLGGGSNEQYF. The CDR3 bases are TGTGCCAGCAGCTTAGGTGGGGGATCAAACGAGCAGTACTTC.

This clone has only one observation. J is TRBJ2-2 and V is TRBV4-1; D not certain. The germline V gene encodes CDR1 MGHRA and CDR2 YSYEKL. The CDR3 covers 12 residues. The V end was cut by 1 base, the J end by 7 bases, with 4 bases between. CDR3 amino acids: CASSQVGGELFF. As DNA, the CDR3 is TGCGCCAGCAGCCAAGTAGGCGGGGAGCTGTTTTTT.

The chain couples TRBV29-1 to TRBJ1-2, with TRBD1 matching 9 bases. Germline loops: CDR1 SQVTM, CDR2 ANQGSEA. CDR3 length: 13 amino acids. The CDR3 protein is CSVGARDRELYTF. CDR3 nucleotides: TGCAGTGTAGGGGCCCGGGACAGGGAGCTCTACACCTTC.